The sequence of this TCR beta chain was determined in a study of shared clonotypes between healthy human individuals. Here immunoSEQ multiplex PCR was the method, and the copy in TCRdb shows in-frame clones only, minus some. The sample includes some 1,100,000 clones, more than 75% of them seen just once. The CDR3 is made up of 16 amino acids. Looked up from germline, CDR1 is SGHTS and CDR2 is YDEGEE. The V gene lost 0 bases and the J gene lost 5 bases, with 18 bases spanning the gap. The chain is built from TRBV5-8 and TRBJ2-7, with D possibly being TRBD1 or TRBD2 (6 bases each). This TCR was recovered from a man aged 18 to 29 in good health. Some clones in this sample may be carry-over from other donors' samples. Material: memory CD4+ T cells from PBMCs. The subset here: CD45RA-negative fraction. The CDR3 DNA is TGTGCCAGCAGCTTGGGAAGATCAACCGGGGGCGACGAGCAGTACTTC. Amino acids: CASSLGRSTGGDEQYF.